The next 21 T cell receptor beta chains were all read from a single sample in a study of blood T cell repertoires in COVID-19. Using immunoSEQ multiplex PCR, the repertoire was profiled, and TCRdb retains in-frame clones only, with some absent. Of 360,000 or so clones in the sample, around 90% were seen once. Sequencing was carried out using peripheral blood. The receptor set was obtained from a man younger than 35 with active or convalescent COVID-19.

The CDR3, as DNA: TGTGCCAGCAGATCCGCGGGGAGCACAGATACGCAGTATTTT. Protein: CASRSAGSTDTQYF. V gene TRBV25-1 combines with J gene TRBJ2-3, with a weak D call TRBD2 (6 bases). The germline CDR1 and CDR2 sequences are MGHDK and SYGVNS. CDR3 length: 14 amino acids. V gave up 6 bases and J gave up 0 bases, with 10 bases separating them. The whole variable domain, filled in from reference TRBV25-1 and TRBJ2-3, reads EADIYQTPRYLVIGTGKKITLECSQTMGHDKMYWYQQDPGMELHLIHYSYGVNSTEKGDLSSESTVSRIRTEHFPLTLESARPSHTSQYLCASRSAGSTDTQYFGPGTRLTVL.

The chain recombines TRBV7-2 with TRBJ1-2, with 8 positions matching TRBD1. Germline values: CDR1 SGHTA, CDR2 FQGNSA. The CDR3 length is 13 residues. Trimming took 3 bases from V and 8 from J; bases not matched to a gene: 5. The CDR3 DNA reads TGTGCCAGCAGCTTCACAGGGGGGTACGGCTACACCTTC. It is translated as CASSFTGGYGYTF.

The V gene is TRBV28, the J gene TRBJ2-1; unclear D gene. With 5 bases removed from V and 8 bases from J, the gap between germline ends came to 10 bases. This CDR3 has 12 residues. CDR1 is MDHEN, CDR2 SYDVKM, per germline. CDR3 bases: TGTGCCAGCAGTATTAGAGAGTATGAGCAGTTCTTC. As protein: CASSIREYEQFF.

In its sample, this clone was seen a few times. V is TRBV28 and J is TRBJ1-1, with D maybe TRBD1 (5 bases). Between the trimmed V and J ends, which lost 1 base and 3 bases, there was a span of 12 bases. The CDR3 contains 15 residues. The V gene's germline CDR1 is MDHEN and CDR2 SYDVKM. The CDR3 coding sequence is TGTGCCAGCAGTTTATTGGGCAGGGCTGACACTGAAGCTTTCTTT. Amino acid sequence: CASSLLGRADTEAFF.

This chain connects TRBV6-6 to TRBJ2-5, with 9 positions matching TRBD1. Germline trimming cut 6 bases from V and 5 bases from J; bases unmatched to any gene: 7. The CDR3 has 14 amino acids. Germline values: CDR1 MNHNY, CDR2 SVGAGI (reference sequence). CDR3 in DNA: TGTGCCAGCAGCAAAACAGGGGGCCGGGAGACCCAGTACTTC. The encoded protein is CASSKTGGRETQYF.

This clone was counted a single time. The chain uses TRBV5-5 and TRBJ2-1, with D maybe TRBD2 (6 bases). Trimming took 5 bases from V and 5 from J, leaving 14 bases between them. The CDR3 length is 14 residues. Germline V gene sequence: CDR1 SGHKS, CDR2 YYEKEE (reference sequence). Written as DNA, the CDR3 is TGTGCCAGCAGTAGGTGGGGGGAGAACAATGAGCAGTTCTTC. It codes for CASSRWGENNEQFF.

The V gene is TRBV2, the J gene TRBJ1-5; no definite D call. Germline CDR1 is SNHLY and CDR2 is FYNNEI. The CDR3 sequence is 12 residues long. Trimming shortened V by 5 bases and J by 9 bases, and 11 bases separated the two germline ends. The CDR3 reads CASSRVRGPQHF. In DNA, the CDR3 is TGTGCCAGCAGTCGAGTTCGCGGGCCCCAGCATTTT.

The rearrangement joins TRBV19 to TRBJ1-1; possibly TRBD1 for D (6 bases). The CDR3 runs 12 residues. CDR1 is LNHDA and CDR2 is SQIVND in the germline V gene (reference sequence). Trimming pared 9 bases from V and 5 bases from J, leaving 13 bases between. The CDR3 is CASSRGGTEAFF. DNA for the CDR3: TGTGCCAGCTCTAGGGGGGGGACTGAAGCTTTCTTT.

This sequence joins TRBV7-2 and TRBJ1-1; D ambiguous. Germline loops: CDR1 SGHTA, CDR2 FQGNSA. Trimming shortened V by 1 base and J by 0 bases, and 9 bases separated the two germline ends. The CDR3 is 15 residues long. CDR3 DNA sequence: TGTGCCAGCAGCTTAGATGCAGCGATGAACACTGAAGCTTTCTTT. It yields the protein CASSLDAAMNTEAFF. Combining the CDR3 with reference TRBV7-2 and TRBJ1-1 gives the whole variable domain GAGVSQSPSNKVTEKGKDVELRCDPISGHTALYWYRQSLGQGLEFLIYFQGNSAPDKSGLPSDRFSAERTGGSVSTLTIQRTQQEDSAVYLCASSLDAAMNTEAFFGQGTRLTVV.

This chain joins TRBV7-6 and TRBJ2-7, with D perhaps matching TRBD1 (6 bases). This CDR3 region has 14 residues. From germline, CDR1 is SGHVS and CDR2 FNYEAQ. With 5 bases removed from V and 3 bases from J, the gap between germline ends came to 14 bases. CDR3 sequence (DNA): TGTGCCAGCAGCCCCCCCCAAGGGGGCTACGAGCAGTACTTC. It is translated as CASSPPQGGYEQYF.

The J gene is TRBJ1-1, the V gene TRBV12-3 or TRBV12-4; D is ambiguous. CDR3 length equals 11 residues. V was pared by 5 bases and J by 5 bases, with 6 bases between. CDR3 DNA: TGTGCCAGCAGTCGGGAGACTGAAGCTTTCTTT. This encodes CASSRETEAFF.

The chain has TRBV7-2 and TRBJ2-2, with D unresolved. Trimming stripped 5 bases from V and 4 bases from J, with 8 bases between. This CDR3 has 13 residues. Germline V gene sequence: CDR1 SGHTA, CDR2 FQGNSA. The CDR3 nucleotides are TGTGCCAGCAGCCTCCTAAGCACCGGGGAGCTGTTTTTT. As protein: CASSLLSTGELFF.

This clone has only one observation. V usage is TRBV25-1 and J usage is TRBJ1-2; 7 bases match TRBD1. This CDR3 spans 14 amino acids. The germline CDR1 and CDR2 sequences are MGHDK and SYGVNS. The V and J ends lost 5 bases and 3 bases, in that order; junction bases with no gene match: 6. In DNA, the CDR3 is TGTGCCAGCAGTACAGAGACAGGGTACTATGGCTACACCTTC. This sequence encodes CASSTETGYYGYTF.

In its sample, this clone was seen once. The rearrangement links TRBV5-1 to TRBJ2-5, with 8 bases aligning to TRBD1. The CDR3 consists of 12 residues. V was pared by 4 bases and J by 4 bases, with 0 bases of the junction left unmatched. Germline V lookup: CDR1 SGHRS, CDR2 YFSETQ. This chain's CDR3 is CASSDRGETQYF. The DNA of the CDR3 is TGCGCCAGCAGCGACAGGGGAGAGACCCAGTACTTC.

V and J are TRBV21-1 and TRBJ1-5. TRBV21-1 is listed as a pseudogene. CDR3 length equals 16 residues. CDR3 nucleotide sequence: TGTGCCAGCAGCAAAGAGGGGGGGCAGTGGGATCAGCCCCAGCATTTT. It yields the protein CASSKEGGQWDQPQHF.

This clone came up once. This chain links TRBV6-2 or TRBV6-3 with TRBJ1-1, with D hard to call. Germline CDR1 is MNHEY and CDR2 is SVGEGT. The V and J ends lost 4 bases and 8 bases respectively, with 11 bases between them. The CDR3 has 12 amino acids. The CDR3 DNA reads as TGTGCCAGCAGTTTTAATACAGCAGAAGCTTTCTTT. It translates to CASSFNTAEAFF.

The chain links TRBV19 to TRBJ2-4, with D perhaps TRBD1 (6 bases). V was pared by 7 bases and J by 8 bases, with 15 bases between. CDR1 and CDR2 (germline): LNHDA, SQIVND (reference sequence). CDR3 length: 13 residues. The CDR3: CASTGQLRDIQYF. CDR3 coding DNA: TGTGCCAGTACCGGACAGCTACGGGACATTCAGTACTTC.

This chain connects TRBV7-2 to TRBJ2-5; D perhaps matches TRBD2 (7 bases). There are 14 residues in the CDR3. Germline-derived CDR1 and CDR2 are SGHTA and FQGNSA. Deletions cut 2 bases from V and 5 bases from J, with 12 bases between. CDR3 region: CASSLYGGAETQYF. CDR3 sequence (DNA): TGTGCCAGCAGCTTATATGGGGGGGCGGAGACCCAGTACTTC.

This chain joins TRBV3-1 (or the pseudogene TRBV3-2) and TRBJ2-1, with D maybe TRBD2 (5 bases). The CDR3 is 12 amino acids. CDR1 LGHDT and CDR2 YNNKEL come from the germline V gene (reference sequence). The germline V and J ends were trimmed by 5 bases and 9 bases, with 11 bases remaining between them. CDR3 region: CASSRTSVEQFF. CDR3 bases: TGTGCCAGCAGCAGAACTAGTGTTGAGCAGTTCTTC.

This chain connects TRBV5-1 to TRBJ1-2, with a possible D match to TRBD1 (5 bases). The CDR3 runs to 15 residues. V dropped 3 bases and J dropped 6 bases, with 18 bases sitting between them. CDR1 and CDR2 (germline): SGHRS, YFSETQ. DNA of the CDR3: TGCGCCAGCAGCTGGGGAGGGGAATCGAACCATGGCTACACCTTC. Translating it yields CASSWGGESNHGYTF.

About this clone: One end of the junction is discordant with germline, which a read error may explain. This chain links TRBV5-4 with TRBJ2-7; 7 bases map to TRBD2. CDR3 length: 14 residues. The V gene's germline CDR1 is SGHNT and CDR2 YYREEE (reference sequence). CDR3 DNA sequence: TGTGCCAGCAGCTTTGGACTAGTCTCCCACGAGCAGTACTTC. Protein sequence: CASSFGLVSHEQYF.